This T cell receptor beta chain is drawn from a study of blood T cell repertoires in COVID-19. Deletions cut 1 base from V and 1 base from J, with 10 bases between. There are 15 residues in the CDR3. Germline CDR1 is SEHNR and CDR2 is FQNEAQ (reference sequence). Per the original methods: How many nucleated cells were present was estimated from reference gene primer amplification. TCRdb's copy holds only in-frame clones and misses some; the assay was immunoSEQ multiplex PCR. The V and J calls and clone size come from that table; D and trimming were worked out from the DNA. The table lists fewer than 40,000 clones, roughly 80% of them singletons.

J is TRBJ1-1 and V is TRBV7-9; D remains ambiguous. This TCR was sampled from a man aged 65 to 79 with COVID-19, enrolled during active disease. Sequenced material: peripheral blood. CDR3 protein: CASSLVGTRNTEAFF. The CDR3 DNA is TGTGCCAGCAGCTTAGTGGGCACTAGGAACACTGAAGCTTTCTTT.